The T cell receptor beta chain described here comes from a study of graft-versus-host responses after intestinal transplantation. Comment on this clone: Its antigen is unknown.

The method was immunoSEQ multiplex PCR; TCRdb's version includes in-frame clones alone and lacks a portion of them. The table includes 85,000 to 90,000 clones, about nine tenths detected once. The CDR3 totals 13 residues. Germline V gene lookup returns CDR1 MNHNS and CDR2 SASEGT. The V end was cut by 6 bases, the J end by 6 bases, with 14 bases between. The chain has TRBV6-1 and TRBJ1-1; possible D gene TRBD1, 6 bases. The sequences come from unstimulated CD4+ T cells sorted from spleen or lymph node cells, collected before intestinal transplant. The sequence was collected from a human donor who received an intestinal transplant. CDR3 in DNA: TGTGCCAGCAGATCCGGACAGTATGCTGAAGCTTTCTTT. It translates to CASRSGQYAEAFF.